One sample yielded the 5 T cell receptor beta chains listed below, sequenced in a study of CD8+ T cells in alopecia areata (dated by TCRdb to the late 2010s). The library was made by the immunoSEQ multiplex PCR assay. To provide template for TCR sequencing, every sample had RNA extracted and reverse transcribed into cDNA. TCRdb mirrors the immuneACCESS table, restricted to in-frame sequences. Some clones are absent from its copies; in checked studies, under half trace to an unresolved V gene, and the reason for the others is unknown. The table for this sample lists tens of thousands of clones; 60% to 70% of them were counted only once. 20% to 25% of the sample rests with the top ten. The time point label on this specimen signifies: 24 weeks on oral tofacitinib. The sample's treatment or condition label, in plain terms: oral pan-JAK inhibitor, 5-10 mg twice daily. The sample here was CD8+ T cells sorted from blood, taken at week 24, from a patient treated with tofacitinib. These receptors originate from a human donor with alopecia areata.

The CDR3 DNA follows: TGTGCTACAGGGCCGAACACTGAAGCTTTCTTT. It yields the protein CATGPNTEAFF. The chain has TRBV28 and TRBJ1-1; possibly TRBD1 for D (6 bases). Germline V gives CDR1 MDHEN, CDR2 SYDVKM. The CDR3 sequence is 11 residues long. Together with reference TRBV28 and TRBJ1-1, the CDR3 gives the full variable domain: DVKVTQSSRYLVKRTGEKVFLECVQDMDHENMFWYRQDPGLGLRLIYFSYDVKMKEKGDIPEGYSVSREKKERFSLILESASTNQTSMYLCATGPNTEAFFGQGTRLTVV.

This clone was observed many times. Here the CDR3 DNA reads TGTGCCAGCAGTGACTCGACAGGGGGCAATTCACCCCTCCACTTT. Translation gives CASSDSTGGNSPLHF. V is TRBV6-4 and J is TRBJ1-6; TRBD1 matches 10 bases. Germline lookup yields CDR1 MRHNA and CDR2 SNTAGT. V trimming: 0 bases; J trimming: 7 bases; junction bases outside the gene matches: 0. The CDR3 covers 15 residues.

This chain links TRBV4-1 with TRBJ1-5, with D maybe TRBD1 (6 bases). Per the germline V gene, CDR1 is MGHRA and CDR2 is YSYEKL. The CDR3 sequence is 17 residues long. V was cut by 1 base and J by 3 bases, with 16 bases left in between. This CDR3 reads CASSQVSPGANNQPQHF. The CDR3 region has the DNA TGCGCCAGCAGCCAAGTTTCTCCAGGGGCCAACAATCAGCCCCAGCATTTT.

The chain has TRBV4-1 and TRBJ1-1, with D perhaps TRBD1 (6 bases). The CDR3 has 15 amino acids. V was trimmed by 0 bases and J by 5 bases, leaving 13 bases between them. Germline CDR1 MGHRA, CDR2 YSYEKL. The CDR3 sequence: CASSQDLQGWTEAFF. DNA of the CDR3: TGCGCCAGCAGCCAAGATCTACAGGGCTGGACTGAAGCTTTCTTT.

This clone was detected a few times. This rearrangement joins TRBV13 to TRBJ2-1, with TRBD1 as a possible D gene (5 bases). The germline V gene has CDR1 PRHDT and CDR2 FYEKMQ (reference sequence). Trimming stripped 5 bases from V and 9 bases from J, with 11 bases between. The CDR3 covers 12 residues. The CDR3 DNA reads as TGTGCCAGCAGCGGGGTTAGGGGTGAGCAGTTCTTC. Its protein product is CASSGVRGEQFF.